The 2 T cell receptor beta chains reported below all come from one sample, sequenced in a study of molecular identifiers for immune sequencing clone quantification. TCRdb re-analysed the PCR reads in MiXCR, keeping a single row per CDR3 protein. The sample records around 300,000 distinct CDR3 sequences, roughly a quarter being singletons. Sequencing was performed on naive CD8+ T cells from blood, with Jurkat cell RNA spiked in. The subset: FACS-sorted CD8+CD4-CCR7+CD45RA+ naive T cells. These receptors came from a human donor in good health. Some libraries in this study had Jurkat cell RNA spiked in.

This clonotype was seen a few times. This sequence joins TRBV6-2 or TRBV6-3 and TRBJ2-1; perhaps TRBD2 as D (6 bases). Germline CDR1 MNHEY, CDR2 SVGEGT. CDR3 length: 16 amino acids. Trimming took 5 bases from V and 0 from J, leaving 14 bases between them. The CDR3 region is CASSARDFSSYNEQFF. The CDR3 DNA is TGTGCCAGCAGTGCCCGGGACTTTAGCTCCTACAATGAGCAGTTCTTC.

Comment on this clonotype: This sequence may be a read error, since a much larger clone differs from it by one base. The chain has TRBV7-9 and TRBJ2-2; TRBD2 is a possible D gene (5 bases). The CDR3 has 17 amino acids. Germline V CDR1 and CDR2: SEHNR, FQNEAQ (reference sequence). As DNA, the CDR3 is TGTGCCAGCAGCTTCCCCTGGAGCCACGGAGGTCCCGGGGAGCTGGTTTTT. Its translation: CASSFPWSHGGPGELVF.